Following are 8 T cell receptor beta chains from one sample sequenced in a study of shared clonotypes between healthy human individuals. Libraries were prepared by immunoSEQ multiplex PCR; TCRdb keeps only in-frame clonotypes and omits some of them. The sample holds some 980,000 clones, more than 75% seen once. The sequencing sample was made of memory CD4+ T cells sorted from blood. Documented subset: CD45RA-negative fraction. The receptors were gathered from a man in his late teens or twenties in good health.

The CDR3 region has the DNA TGTGCCAGCAGTTTAACCGGGACAGCGAAAGAGACCCAGTACTTC. Protein sequence: CASSLTGTAKETQYF. The rearrangement uses TRBV7-2 and TRBJ2-5; TRBD1 agrees at 7 bases. V gave up 6 bases and J gave up 3 bases; unmatched junction bases: 10. This CDR3 is 15 amino acids long. CDR1 and CDR2 from the germline V gene are SGHTA and FQGNSA.

The J gene is TRBJ2-1, the V gene TRBV10-2; no clear D. CDR3 size: 13 residues. Trimming pared 3 bases from V and 3 bases from J, leaving 6 bases between. Germline V gene sequence: CDR1 WSHSY, CDR2 SAAADI. The CDR3 loop reads CASSEPVYNEQFF. Here the CDR3 DNA reads TGCGCCAGCAGTGAACCAGTCTACAATGAGCAGTTCTTC.

This clone was detected a few times. A much larger clone lies a single base off, so this may be a read error. Other DNA variants within this sample encode the same CDR3. The rearrangement joins TRBV11-2 to TRBJ2-3; D call uncertain. The germline gives CDR1 SGHAT, CDR2 FQNNGV. V lost 1 base and J lost 1, with 0 bases in between. The CDR3 has 12 amino acids. The DNA of the CDR3 is TGTGCCAGCAGCTTAGGCACAGATACGCAGTATTTT. It is translated as CASSLGTDTQYF.

The chain carries TRBV2 and TRBJ2-2; TRBD1 might be the D (5 bases). Trimming left V 6 bases short and J 0 bases short, with 11 bases between. The CDR3 runs 15 residues. Germline values: CDR1 SNHLY, CDR2 FYNNEI. The CDR3 spells CASRGQQTNTGELFF. CDR3 bases: TGTGCCAGCAGAGGACAACAGACGAACACCGGGGAGCTGTTTTTT.

The chain carries TRBV2 and TRBJ1-6; D gene unclear. The V and J ends lost 2 bases and 9 bases respectively, with 14 bases between them. Germline values: CDR1 SNHLY, CDR2 FYNNEI. CDR3 length: 15 amino acids. CDR3: CASSETRQASSPLHF. Here the CDR3 DNA reads TGTGCCAGCAGTGAAACGAGGCAGGCCAGTTCACCCCTCCACTTT. Looking up the rest from reference TRBV2 and TRBJ1-6 gives the full variable domain: EPEVTQTPSHQVTQMGQEVILRCVPISNHLYFYWYRQILGQKVEFLVSFYNNEISEKSEIFDDQFSVERPDGSNFTLKIRSTKLEDSAMYFCASSETRQASSPLHFGNGTRLTVT.

The chain couples TRBV9 to TRBJ2-1; D is perhaps TRBD2 (6 bases). This CDR3 contains 16 residues. Germline lookup yields CDR1 SGDLS and CDR2 YYNGEE. Trimming removed 4 bases at V and 0 bases at J, with 14 bases between. This chain's CDR3 is CASSPQEGNSYNEQFF. In nucleotides, the CDR3 is TGTGCCAGCAGCCCCCAGGAGGGAAACTCCTACAATGAGCAGTTCTTC. The full variable domain, its missing parts supplied by reference TRBV9 and TRBJ2-1, is DSGVTQTPKHLITATGQRVTLRCSPRSGDLSVYWYQQSLDQGLQFLIQYYNGEERAKGNILERFSAQQFPDLHSELNLSSLELGDSALYFCASSPQEGNSYNEQFFGPGTRLTVL.

The rearrangement joins TRBV5-4 to TRBJ2-7; 8 bases agree with TRBD2. Germline values: CDR1 SGHNT, CDR2 YYREEE (reference sequence). CDR3 length: 15 residues. The trim removed 0 bases at V and 3 bases at J, leaving 5 bases unmatched. The DNA for the CDR3 is TGTGCCAGCAGCTTGGGAGTAGCGGGGAACTACGAGCAGTACTTC. The encoded protein is CASSLGVAGNYEQYF.

This clone was observed a single time. The J gene is TRBJ1-1, the V gene TRBV6-4, with 7 positions matching TRBD1. The V gene's germline CDR1 is MRHNA and CDR2 SNTAGT. V was clipped by 6 bases and J by 3 bases; unmatched bases: 7. The CDR3 sequence is 14 residues long. CDR3 in DNA: TGTGCCAGCAGAAGACAGGGCGGGCACACTGAAGCTTTCTTT. As protein: CASRRQGGHTEAFF.